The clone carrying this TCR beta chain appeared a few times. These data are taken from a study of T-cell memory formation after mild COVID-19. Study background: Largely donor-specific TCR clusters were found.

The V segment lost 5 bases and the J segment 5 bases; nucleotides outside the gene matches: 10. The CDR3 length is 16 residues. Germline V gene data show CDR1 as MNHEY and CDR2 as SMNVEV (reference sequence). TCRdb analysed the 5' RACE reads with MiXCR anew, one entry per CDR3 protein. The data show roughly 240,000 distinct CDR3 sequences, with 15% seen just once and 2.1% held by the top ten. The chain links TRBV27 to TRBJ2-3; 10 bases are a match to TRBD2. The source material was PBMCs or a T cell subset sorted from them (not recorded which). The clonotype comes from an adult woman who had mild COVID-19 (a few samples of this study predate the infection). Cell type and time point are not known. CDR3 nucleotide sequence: TGTGCCAGCAGTAGGCTAGCGGGGGTATTTGGAGATACGCAGTATTTT. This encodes CASSRLAGVFGDTQYF.